The clone carrying this T cell receptor (beta chain) was counted between two and nine times. No antigen is known for it. The V gene lost 5 bases and the J gene lost 8 bases, with 21 bases spanning the gap. The CDR3 spans 15 residues. The germline gives CDR1 MDHEN, CDR2 SYDVKM. These data come from a study of T cell repertoires in cytomegalovirus infection. Study overall: Indications of both CMV infection and matching HLA type were provided by public TCR beta signatures. Study results and limitations: Predominance within the ex vivo response was attributable to HLA-C-restricted CMV-specific TCR beta clonotypes. Summed frequency of public TCR beta families distinguished CMV carriers with the relevant HLA.

TCRdb recomputed calls from the reads with MiXCR, one row per CDR3 protein. The table records about 190,000 distinct CDR3 sequences, about 30% of them present only once. The sample comprised PBMCs. The receptor comes from a human donor in good health (CMV status not recorded). Some clones in this sample may be carry-over from other donors' samples. This chain connects TRBV28 to TRBJ1-2; tentatively, D is TRBD1 (6 bases). CDR3 amino acids: CASSLKNQGLGGYTF. The CDR3 DNA sequence: TGTGCCAGCAGTCTCAAAAACCAGGGGTTAGGGGGCTACACCTTC.